A single T cell receptor beta chain is shown here with its context. Its specificity is not known. The V gene lost 3 bases and the J gene lost 4 bases, with 8 bases spanning the gap. Germline V lookup: CDR1 KGHDR, CDR2 SFDVKD. CDR3 length: 13 residues. These data belong to a study of T-cell memory formation after mild COVID-19. As for the study in general: For the most part, TCR clusters were specific to one donor. Study-level points and caveats: CD4/CD8 balance held among clones contracting day 15 to 85, and later expanders leaned CD4+.

A single record per CDR3 protein comes from TCRdb applying MiXCR to the 5' RACE reads. Of 150,000 to 200,000 distinct CDR3 sequences listed, 14% are singletons. Input material: PBMCs or a T cell subset sorted from them (not recorded which). The rearrangement joins TRBV24-1 to TRBJ1-2; TRBD1 is a possible D gene (5 bases). The sequence derives from an adult woman who had mild COVID-19 (a few samples of this study predate the infection). Cell type and time point are not known. In nucleotides, the CDR3 is TGTGCCACCAGTGATGCAGGGAGCTATGGCTACACCTTC. Translated: CATSDAGSYGYTF.